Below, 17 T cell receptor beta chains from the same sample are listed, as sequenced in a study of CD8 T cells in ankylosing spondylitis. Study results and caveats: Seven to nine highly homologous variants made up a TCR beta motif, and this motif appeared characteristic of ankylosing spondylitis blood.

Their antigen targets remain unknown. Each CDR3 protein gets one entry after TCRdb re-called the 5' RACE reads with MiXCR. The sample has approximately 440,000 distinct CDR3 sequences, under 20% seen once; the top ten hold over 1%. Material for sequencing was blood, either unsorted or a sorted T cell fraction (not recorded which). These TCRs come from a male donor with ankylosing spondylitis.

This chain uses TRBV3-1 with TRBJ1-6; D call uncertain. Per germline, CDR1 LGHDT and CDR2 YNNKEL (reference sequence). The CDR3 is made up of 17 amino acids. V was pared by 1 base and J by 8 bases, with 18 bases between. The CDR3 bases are TGTGCCAGCAGCCAAGTAATGCCGGCACGGGAGGATTCACCCCTCCACTTT. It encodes CASSQVMPAREDSPLHF. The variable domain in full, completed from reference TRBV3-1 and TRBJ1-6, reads DTAVSQTPKYLVTQMGNDKSIKCEQNLGHDTMYWYKQDSKKFLKIMFSYNNKELIINETVPNRFSPKSPDKAHLNLHINSLELGDSAVYFCASSQVMPAREDSPLHFGNGTRLTVT.

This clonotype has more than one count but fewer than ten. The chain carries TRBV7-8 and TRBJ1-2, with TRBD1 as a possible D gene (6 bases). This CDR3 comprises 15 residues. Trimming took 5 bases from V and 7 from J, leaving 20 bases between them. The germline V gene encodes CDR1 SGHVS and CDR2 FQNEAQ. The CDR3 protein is CASSPRTATTGGYTF. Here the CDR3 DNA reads TGTGCCAGCAGCCCCCGGACAGCCACGACTGGTGGCTACACCTTC.

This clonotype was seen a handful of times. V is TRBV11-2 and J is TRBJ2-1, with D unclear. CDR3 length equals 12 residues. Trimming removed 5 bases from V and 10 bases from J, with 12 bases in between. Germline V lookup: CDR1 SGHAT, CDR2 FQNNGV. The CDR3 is CASSTSPIEQFF. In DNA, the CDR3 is TGTGCCAGCAGCACGAGCCCTATCGAGCAGTTCTTC.

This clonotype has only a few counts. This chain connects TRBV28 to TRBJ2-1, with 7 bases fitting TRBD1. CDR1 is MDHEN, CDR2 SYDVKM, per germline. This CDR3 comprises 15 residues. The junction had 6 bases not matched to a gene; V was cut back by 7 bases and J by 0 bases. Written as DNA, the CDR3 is TGTGCCAGCACCTCGACAGGGACCTCCTACAATGAGCAGTTCTTC. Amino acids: CASTSTGTSYNEQFF.

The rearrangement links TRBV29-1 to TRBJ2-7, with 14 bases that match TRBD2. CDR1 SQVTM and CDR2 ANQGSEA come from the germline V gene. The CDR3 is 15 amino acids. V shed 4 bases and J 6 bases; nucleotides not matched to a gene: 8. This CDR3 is CSVARLAGGPGEQYF. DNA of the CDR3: TGCAGCGTTGCCCGACTAGCGGGAGGGCCTGGCGAGCAGTACTTC.

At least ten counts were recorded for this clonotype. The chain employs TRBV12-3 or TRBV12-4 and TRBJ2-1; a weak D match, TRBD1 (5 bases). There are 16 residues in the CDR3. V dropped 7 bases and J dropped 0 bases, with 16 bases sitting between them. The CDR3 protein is CASILGRHLSYNEQFF. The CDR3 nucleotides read TGTGCCAGCATTCTGGGGCGGCACCTCTCCTACAATGAGCAGTTCTTC.

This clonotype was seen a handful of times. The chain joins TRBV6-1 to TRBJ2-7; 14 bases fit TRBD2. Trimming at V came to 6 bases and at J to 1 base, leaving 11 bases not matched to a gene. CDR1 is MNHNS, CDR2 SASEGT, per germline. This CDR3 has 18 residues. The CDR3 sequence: CASSDRTSGRSGSYEQYF. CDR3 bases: TGTGCCAGCAGCGACCGGACTAGCGGGAGGAGTGGTTCCTACGAGCAGTACTTC.

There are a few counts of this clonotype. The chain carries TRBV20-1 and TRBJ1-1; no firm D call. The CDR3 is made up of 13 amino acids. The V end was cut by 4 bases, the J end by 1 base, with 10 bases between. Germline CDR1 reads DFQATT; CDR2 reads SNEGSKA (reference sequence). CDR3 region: CSAIHLQNTEAFF. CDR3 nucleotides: TGCAGTGCTATACATCTCCAGAACACTGAAGCTTTCTTT.

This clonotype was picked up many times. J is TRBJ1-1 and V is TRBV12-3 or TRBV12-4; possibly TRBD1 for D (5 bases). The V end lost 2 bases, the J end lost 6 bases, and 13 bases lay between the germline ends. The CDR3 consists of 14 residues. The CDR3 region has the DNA TGTGCCAGCAGTTTATTTGGGGGACTCTCTGAAGCTTTCTTT. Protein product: CASSLFGGLSEAFF.

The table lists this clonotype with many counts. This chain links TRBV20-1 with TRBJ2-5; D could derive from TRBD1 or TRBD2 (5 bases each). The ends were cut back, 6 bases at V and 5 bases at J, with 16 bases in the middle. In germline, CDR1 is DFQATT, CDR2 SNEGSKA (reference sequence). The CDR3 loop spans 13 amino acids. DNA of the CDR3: TGCAGTGCCCGGGGCCCAAAACGGGAGACCCAGTACTTC. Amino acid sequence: CSARGPKRETQYF.

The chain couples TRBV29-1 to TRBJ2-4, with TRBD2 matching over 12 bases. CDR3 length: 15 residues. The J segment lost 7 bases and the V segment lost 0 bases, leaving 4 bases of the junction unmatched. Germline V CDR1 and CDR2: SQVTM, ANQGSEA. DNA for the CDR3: TGCAGCGTTGAAGACCCTAGCGGGAGGGGTAACATTCAGTACTTC. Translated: CSVEDPSGRGNIQYF.

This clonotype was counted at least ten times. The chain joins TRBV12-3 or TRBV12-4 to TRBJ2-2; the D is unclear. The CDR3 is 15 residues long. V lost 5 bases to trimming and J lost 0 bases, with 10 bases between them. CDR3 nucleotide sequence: TGTGCCAGCAGTCGTAAGAAAGCGAACACCGGGGAGCTGTTTTTT. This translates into CASSRKKANTGELFF.

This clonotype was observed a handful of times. This CDR3 reads CASSLPGGSGHEQYF. CDR3 in DNA: TGTGCCAGCAGCCTCCCGGGAGGGAGTGGCCACGAGCAGTACTTC. The gene calls are TRBV4-2 and TRBJ2-7; 8 positions agree with TRBD2. Germline V gives CDR1 LGHNA, CDR2 YNFKEQ. The CDR3 covers 15 residues. Losses at the gene ends were 4 bases for V and 5 bases for J; bases not matched to a gene: 10.

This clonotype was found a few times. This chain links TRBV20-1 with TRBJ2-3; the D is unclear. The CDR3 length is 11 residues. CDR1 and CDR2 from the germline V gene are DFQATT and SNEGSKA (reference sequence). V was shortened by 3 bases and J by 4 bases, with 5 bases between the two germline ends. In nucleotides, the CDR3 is TGCAGTGCTAGGAAATCAGATACGCAGTATTTT. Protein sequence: CSARKSDTQYF.

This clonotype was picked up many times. This CDR3 is CASSLIPPHEQYF. CDR3 DNA: TGTGCCAGCAGTTTAATACCCCCGCACGAGCAGTACTTC. The chain employs TRBV12-3 or TRBV12-4 and TRBJ2-7; unclear D gene. The CDR3 has 13 amino acids. The ends were cut back, 2 bases at V and 5 bases at J, with 10 bases in the middle.

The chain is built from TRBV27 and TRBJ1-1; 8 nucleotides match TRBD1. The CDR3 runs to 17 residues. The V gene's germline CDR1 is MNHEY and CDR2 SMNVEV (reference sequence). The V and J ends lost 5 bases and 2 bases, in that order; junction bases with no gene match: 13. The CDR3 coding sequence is TGTGCCAGCAGTGCCGTTTGGACAGGGTTCCCAAACACTGAAGCTTTCTTT. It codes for CASSAVWTGFPNTEAFF.

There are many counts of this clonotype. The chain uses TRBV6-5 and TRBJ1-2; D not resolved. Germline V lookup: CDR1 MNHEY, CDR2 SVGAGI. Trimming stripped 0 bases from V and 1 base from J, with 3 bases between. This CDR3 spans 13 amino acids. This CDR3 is CASSYSGNYGYTF. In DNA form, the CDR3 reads TGTGCCAGCAGTTACTCTGGTAACTATGGCTACACCTTC.